The 3 T cell receptor beta chains below come from one sample, sequenced in a study of blood T cell repertoires in COVID-19. TCRdb keeps only in-frame clones here, not all; method: immunoSEQ multiplex PCR. Of 440,000 or so clones listed, around 89% were seen once; the top ten hold approximately 1.5%. The specimen was peripheral blood. The receptors were sampled from a middle-aged woman with COVID-19, enrolled during active disease.

The rearrangement joins TRBV5-1 to TRBJ1-1; 7 bases match TRBD1. This CDR3 is 15 amino acids long. Germline CDR1 SGHRS, CDR2 YFSETQ. Trimming at V came to 4 bases and at J to 0 bases, leaving 6 bases not matched to a gene. In DNA form, the CDR3 reads TGCGCCAGCAGCAGGGGGGACAGCATGAACACTGAAGCTTTCTTT. Amino acids: CASSRGDSMNTEAFF.

The chain joins TRBV18 to TRBJ1-3; D perhaps matches TRBD1 (6 bases). CDR1 is KGHSH and CDR2 is LQKENI in the germline V gene. The V gene lost 2 bases and the J gene lost 3 bases, with 17 bases spanning the gap. The CDR3 runs to 17 residues. The CDR3 protein is CASSPSTWGRGGNTIYF. DNA of the CDR3: TGTGCCAGCTCACCATCTACCTGGGGGCGCGGTGGAAACACCATATATTTT.

The rearrangement uses TRBV12-3 or TRBV12-4 and TRBJ2-7, with 9 bases fitting TRBD1. The CDR3 has 13 residues. After removal of 6 bases from V and 10 bases from J, the junction contained 10 bases not matched to a gene. This CDR3 reads CASRPGTGPGQYF. CDR3 coding DNA: TGTGCCAGCAGACCCGGGACAGGGCCTGGACAGTACTTC.